Detailed here is one TCR beta chain. Survey-level TCR beta sequencing used the immunoSEQ assay. Clones were sequenced by immunoSEQ multiplex PCR, and TCRdb holds only the in-frame ones, with some missing. Of about 68,000 clones in the sample, about 93% are singletons; the top ten hold roughly 4%. The germline CDR1 and CDR2 sequences are MDHEN and SYDVKM. The CDR3 has 16 amino acids. V lost 1 base, J lost 5 bases, and 18 bases lay in between. The sequence was obtained from a middle-aged man with rheumatoid arthritis. This chain connects TRBV28 to TRBJ2-7; no clear D gene. Sequencing input: PBMCs. CDR3 DNA: TGTGCCAGCAGTTTATTGTTAGGACCCCGAGGAAACGAGCAGTACTTC. This sequence encodes CASSLLLGPRGNEQYF.